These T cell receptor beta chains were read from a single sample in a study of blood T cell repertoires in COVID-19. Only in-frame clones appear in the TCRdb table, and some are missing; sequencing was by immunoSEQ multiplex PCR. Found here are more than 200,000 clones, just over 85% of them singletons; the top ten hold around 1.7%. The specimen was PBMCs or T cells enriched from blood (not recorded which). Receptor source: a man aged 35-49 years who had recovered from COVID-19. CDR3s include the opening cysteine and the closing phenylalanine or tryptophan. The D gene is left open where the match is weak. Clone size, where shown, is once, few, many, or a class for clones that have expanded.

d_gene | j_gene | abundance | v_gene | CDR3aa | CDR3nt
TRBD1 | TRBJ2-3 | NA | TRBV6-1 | CASSEAPGQGTDTQYF | TGTGCCAGCAGTGAAGCGCCGGGACAGGGGACAGATACGCAGTATTTT
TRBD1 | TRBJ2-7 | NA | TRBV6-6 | CASSSWDRGLGEQYF | TGTGCCAGCAGTTCCTGGGACAGGGGCCTGGGGGAGCAGTACTTC
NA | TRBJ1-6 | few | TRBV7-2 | CASSFIRDSPNSPLHF | TGTGCCAGCAGCTTTATCAGGGATTCTCCTAATTCACCCCTCCACTTT
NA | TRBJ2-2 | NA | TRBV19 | CASSPTGTANTGELFF | TGTGCCAGTAGCCCCACAGGGACCGCGAACACCGGGGAGCTGTTTTTT
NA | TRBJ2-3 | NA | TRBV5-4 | CASSLDAGADTQYF | TGTGCCAGCAGCTTGGATGCCGGGGCAGATACGCAGTATTTT
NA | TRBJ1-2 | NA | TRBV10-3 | CAISGDTTQSFYGYTF | TGTGCCATCAGTGGGGACACCACCCAATCTTTCTATGGCTACACCTTC
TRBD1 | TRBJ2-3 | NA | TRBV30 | CAWSVGGADTQYF | TGTGCCTGGAGTGTAGGGGGCGCAGATACGCAGTATTTT
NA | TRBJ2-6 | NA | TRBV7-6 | CASSLIGPPGANVLTF | TGTGCCAGCAGCTTAATTGGGCCTCCTGGGGCCAACGTCCTGACTTTC
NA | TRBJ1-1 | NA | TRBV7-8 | CASSPEYNSLEAFF | TGTGCCAGCAGCCCCGAATATAACAGCCTTGAAGCTTTCTTT
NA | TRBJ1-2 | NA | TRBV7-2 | CASSLRPPAGGNGYTF | TGTGCCAGCAGCTTGCGCCCCCCGGCCGGCGGAAATGGCTACACCTTC
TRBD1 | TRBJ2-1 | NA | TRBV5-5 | CASSSGTAIGEQFF | TGTGCCAGCAGCTCCGGGACAGCCATTGGTGAGCAGTTCTTC
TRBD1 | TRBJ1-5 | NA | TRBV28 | CASSLRGQGLQPQHF | TGTGCCAGCAGTTTAAGGGGACAGGGCCTTCAGCCCCAGCATTTT
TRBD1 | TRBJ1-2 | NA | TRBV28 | CASRPSRQGLWGYTF | TGTGCCAGCAGACCATCTAGACAGGGGCTGTGGGGCTACACCTTC
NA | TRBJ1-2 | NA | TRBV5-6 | CASSVGAREGGYTF | TGTGCCAGCAGCGTCGGGGCCCGGGAGGGTGGCTACACCTTC
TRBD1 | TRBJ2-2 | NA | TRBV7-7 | CASSLGQGAIGELFF | TGTGCTAGCAGCTTAGGACAGGGGGCAATCGGGGAGCTGTTTTTT
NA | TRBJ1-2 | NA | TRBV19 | CASLTATGYGYTF | TGTGCCAGTTTGACGGCGACGGGCTATGGCTACACCTTC
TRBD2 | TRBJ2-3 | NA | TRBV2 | CASSESLAGGPDTQYF | TGTGCCAGCAGTGAAAGTCTAGCGGGAGGGCCAGATACGCAGTATTTT
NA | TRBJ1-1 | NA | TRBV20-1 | CSARDRVEAFF | TGCAGTGCTAGAGATCGAGTTGAAGCTTTCTTT
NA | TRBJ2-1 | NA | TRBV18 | CASSPGEENEQFF | TGTGCCAGCTCACCTGGTGAGGAAAATGAGCAGTTCTTC
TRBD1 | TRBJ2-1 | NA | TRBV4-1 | CASSQGQEGHNEQFF | TGCGCCAGCAGCCAGGGACAGGAAGGCCACAATGAGCAGTTCTTC
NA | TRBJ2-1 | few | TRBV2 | CASEPTVASEQFF | TGTGCCAGCGAACCGACTGTAGCAAGTGAGCAGTTCTTC
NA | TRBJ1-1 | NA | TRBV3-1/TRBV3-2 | CASSQETGNTEAFF | TGTGCCAGCAGCCAAGAGACAGGGAACACTGAAGCTTTCTTT
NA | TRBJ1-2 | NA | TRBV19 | CASSIQVDYGYTF | TGTGCCAGTAGTATACAGGTGGACTATGGCTACACCTTC
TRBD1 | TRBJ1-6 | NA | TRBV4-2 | CASSQLQGLPIGNSPLHF | TGTGCCAGCAGCCAGCTACAGGGGCTACCTATTGGTAATTCACCCCTCCACTTT
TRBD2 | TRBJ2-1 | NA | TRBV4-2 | CASSQIAAGAGIYNEQFF | TGTGCCAGCAGCCAAATAGCAGCGGGGGCCGGGATTTACAATGAGCAGTTCTTC
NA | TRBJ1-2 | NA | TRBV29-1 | CSVVRVLGGGYTF | TGCAGCGTTGTGAGGGTCCTGGGGGGAGGCTACACCTTC
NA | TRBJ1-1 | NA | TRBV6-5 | CASSYSWGGLNTEAFF | TGTGCCAGCAGTTACTCTTGGGGGGGCCTGAACACTGAAGCTTTCTTT
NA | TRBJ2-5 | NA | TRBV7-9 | CASSLQGWEQETQYF | TGTGCCAGCTCGTTACAGGGTTGGGAACAAGAGACCCAGTACTTC
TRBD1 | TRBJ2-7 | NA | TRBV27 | CASSSVAGTGYHEQYF | TGTGCCAGCAGTTCCGTTGCCGGGACAGGGTACCACGAGCAGTACTTC
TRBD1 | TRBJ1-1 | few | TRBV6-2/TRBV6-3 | CASSYSTGSVVNTEAFF | TGTGCCAGCAGTTACTCGACAGGGTCGGTGGTGAACACTGAAGCTTTCTTT
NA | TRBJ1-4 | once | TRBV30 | CAWSVANEKLFF | TGTGCCTGGAGTGTAGCAAATGAAAAACTGTTTTTT
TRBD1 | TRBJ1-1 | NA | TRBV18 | CASSPGTGNTEAFF | TGTGCCAGCTCACCGGGGACAGGGAACACTGAAGCTTTCTTT
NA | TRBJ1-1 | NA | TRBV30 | CAWGQGEFEAFF | TGTGCCTGGGGTCAGGGTGAGTTCGAAGCTTTCTTT
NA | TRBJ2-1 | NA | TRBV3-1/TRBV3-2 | CASSQVFRDSAYNEQFF | TGTGCCAGCAGCCAAGTGTTCCGGGACTCGGCCTACAATGAGCAGTTCTTC
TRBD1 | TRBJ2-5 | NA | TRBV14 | CASSARGRGQETQYF | TGTGCCAGCAGCGCCAGGGGCAGGGGGCAAGAGACCCAGTACTTC
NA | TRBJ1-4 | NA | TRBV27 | CASSLGRQVNEKLFF | TGTGCCAGCAGTTTAGGGAGACAGGTTAATGAAAAACTGTTTTTT
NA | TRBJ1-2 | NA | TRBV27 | CASSFWGTGYGYTF | TGTGCCAGCAGTTTTTGGGGCACTGGCTATGGCTACACCTTC
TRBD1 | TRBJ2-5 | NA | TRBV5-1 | CASSLGQGIQETQYF | TGCGCCAGCAGCTTGGGACAGGGAATACAAGAGACCCAGTACTTC
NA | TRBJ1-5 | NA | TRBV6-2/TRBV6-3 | CASSLGGGNQPQHF | TGTGCCAGCAGTCTTGGGGGGGGCAATCAGCCCCAGCATTTT
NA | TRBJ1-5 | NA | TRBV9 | CASSASGYNQPQHF | TGTGCCAGCAGCGCCTCAGGGTACAATCAGCCCCAGCATTTT